This TCR beta chain is from a study of human versus mouse CDR3 diversity and MHC coevolution. Across the whole study: Between about 0.6 x 10^7 and 1.6 x 10^7 valid reads came from each sample.

Sorting isolated naive CD4 T cells lacking CD45RO and expressing CD62L. Assay: immunoSEQ multiplex PCR; the TCRdb copy retains only in-frame clones and omits some. This table has roughly 86,000 clones, just under 95% appearing once. Comments on this clone: Its cognate antigen is unknown. Other DNA sequences of this sample code for an identical CDR3.

Trimming shortened V by 0 bases and J by 4 bases, and 4 bases separated the two germline ends. The CDR3 is 12 residues long. CDR1 and CDR2 (germline): GTSNPN, SVGIG (reference sequence). Points from the study as a whole: Mice had fewer CDR3 deletions and insertions than humans on average.

J is TRBJ1-3 and V is TRBV30; no clear D. This sequence was found in a person between 25 and 75 years old in good health. Input material: naive CD4+ T cells from blood. Subset denoted: CD45RO-negative CD62L-positive naive CD4 T cells. The CDR3 reads CAWSVSGNTIYF. The CDR3 DNA sequence: TGTGCCTGGAGTGTGTCAGGAAACACCATATATTTT.